The rows below give T cell receptor beta chains drawn from one sample of a study of shared clonotypes between healthy human individuals. TCRdb's table, derived via immunoSEQ multiplex PCR, lists solely in-frame clones and lacks some. The data contain 780,000 or so clones, over 55% of them singletons. The material sequenced was memory CD4+ T cells sorted from blood. The receptors were gathered from a woman in her twenties or thirties in good health. Both conserved end residues are part of each CDR3. A D gene is named only where the DNA matches it firmly.

v_gene,d_gene,j_gene,CDR3aa
TRBV11-2,TRBD1,TRBJ2-7,CASSPTGGANEQYF
TRBV5-1,-,TRBJ1-5,CASRWDRDQPQHF
TRBV5-1,TRBD1,TRBJ2-7,CASSASTGGPRGQYF
TRBV27,-,TRBJ2-5,CASSLRPQSRETQYF
TRBV29-1,TRBD2,TRBJ2-7,CSVEGLAGESSYEQYF
TRBV4-2,TRBD2,TRBJ2-6,CASSSGPGGLGANVLTF
TRBV5-6,TRBD2,TRBJ2-5,CASSLFAGVIGETQYF
TRBV2,-,TRBJ2-7,CASKAAQVSYEQYF
TRBV10-2,-,TRBJ1-2,CASSERQINYGYTF
TRBV28,TRBD1,TRBJ1-5,CASRGQLNQPQHF
TRBV28,-,TRBJ2-1,CASRPQGNRNEQFF
TRBV28,TRBD2,TRBJ2-3,CASSLMGLAGETDTQYF
TRBV6-6,TRBD1,TRBJ2-3,CASSYQTGDLNTQYF
TRBV19,TRBD1,TRBJ1-4,CASKTGTGDEKLFF
TRBV5-4,TRBD2,TRBJ2-1,CASSPVGSSGRAREFF
TRBV29-1,TRBD2,TRBJ2-1,CSVVSGLAGGGAQFF
TRBV5-1,TRBD1,TRBJ2-5,CASSSRDRAQGTQYF
TRBV28,-,TRBJ1-5,CASSSPIHQPQHF
TRBV10-3,TRBD1,TRBJ1-2,CAISDGRQGLNGYTF
TRBV5-1,TRBD1,TRBJ1-1,CASSLADRDNTEAFF
TRBV28,-,TRBJ1-4,CASSRTTTGEKLFF
TRBV4-1,-,TRBJ1-5,CASSQDLGNQPQHF
TRBV11-2,-,TRBJ1-2,CASSLVQATLSGYTF
TRBV19,-,TRBJ1-5,CASSIPGGNQPQHF
TRBV5-4,TRBD2,TRBJ2-2,CASSSGTSGRDTGELFF
TRBV5-4,-,TRBJ2-7,CASSWGGGNGAYEQYF
TRBV19,-,TRBJ2-7,CASSTGLLYEQYF
TRBV19,-,TRBJ1-1,CASSITTGRTEAFF
TRBV28,-,TRBJ1-5,CASRNGGGNQPQHF
TRBV18,TRBD1,TRBJ2-3,CASSPGTEDTQYF
TRBV6-8,-,TRBJ2-1,CASKRTGRAPYNEQFF
TRBV28,-,TRBJ1-1,CASSGEGRAFF
TRBV2,-,TRBJ2-3,CASSLQGGTDTQYF